One T cell receptor (beta chain) is described in this entry. This clonotype was found a few times. What this receptor recognizes is not known. Nothing much larger sits one base from this clone, and base qualities are not available. This specimen belongs to a study of T-cell memory formation after mild COVID-19 (TCRdb year 2021). Some background on the complete study: TCR sequence clusters from the two donors were largely donor specific. In two donors, T-cell clones that expanded and contracted after mild COVID-19 were tracked by sequencing TCRalpha and TCRbeta repertoires over time. The cohort comprised two young, previously healthy adult volunteers, one female and one male.

The sample was run on an Illumina NovaSeq 6000. TCRalpha and TCRbeta cDNA libraries were built by 5'RACE with constant-segment primers, adding sample barcodes and unique molecular identifiers. Trizol reagent was used to extract RNA from every sample. Amplification of the libraries took two PCR steps, and the second step added a second sample barcode plus Illumina TruSeq adapters. Sequencing of the libraries was done on an Illumina NovaSeq, producing 2 x 150 bp paired-end reads. In the original analysis: The reads were demultiplexed and collapsed into UMI-guided consensus sequences using migec v1.2.7. With mixcr v2.1.11, UMI consensuses were aligned to TRA and TRB V and J templates and assembled into clonotypes. Clonotypes were classified as expanded or contracted when called significant by both edgeR and NoisET, with noise models trained on biological replicates. edgeR calls used a false discovery rate-adjusted p below 0.01 and a log2 fold-change threshold of 1. As an exploratory analysis of dynamics, PCA with hierarchical clustering was applied to max-normalized trajectories of the 1000 most abundant clonotypes. The CD4 or CD8 phenotype of responding clones was assigned using the separately sequenced CD4+ and CD8+ repertoires. TCRdb's own reprocessing of the public reads used fastp at Q25 and MiXCR and kept productive beta chains. Each CDR3 protein gets just one entry, which takes the most common genes and DNA from the rows behind it. The V and J calls were determined by TCRdb, not by the authors. Counted in this sample were 85,000 to 120,000 distinct CDR3 sequences; 9.5% to 15% of them appeared once. Of the sample, around 26% is held by the ten largest clones.

Results and caveats for the whole study, not just this receptor: Only two mild cases were covered in the study, and larger cohorts including severe cases with pre-infection samples were considered necessary. Balanced CD4/CD8 phenotypes were observed for clones contracting from day 15 to 85, whereas a bias towards CD4+ was observed for a second wave of clones expanding from day 15 to 37. Contracting CD4+ clones turned up mainly in the CM and EM memory subsets, whereas EMRA was where CD8+ clones were enriched. Some responding clones were detected in pre-infection memory, which suggested that pre-existing cross-reactive memory T cells had joined the SARS-CoV-2 response. SARS-CoV-2 specificity was not confirmed for the second-wave clones peaking on day 37.

Ficoll-Paque density gradient centrifugation was used to isolate PBMCs. The CDR3 spans 15 residues, from the cysteine through the phenylalanine. Only the CDR3 DNA stays, 45 bases, in frame from base 1. CDR1 and CDR2 are drawn from the germline V gene: LGHNA, YSLEER. V and J lose 4 bases and 0 bases, and a span of 13 bases separates them. The receptor comes from an adult woman who had mild COVID-19 (a few samples of this study predate the infection). The sample titles of this study are shuffled in the database, so cell type and time point are left out; the donor was told from shared clones. The sequenced sample was PBMCs or a T cell subset sorted from them (not recorded which). The sequence joins TRBV4-3 to TRBJ2-7; the D gene cannot be resolved reliably. The CDR3 amino acid sequence is: CASSLETSSSYEQYF. The DNA reads TGCGCCAGCAGCCTGGAGACTTCCAGCTCCTACGAGCAGTACTTC.